This record concerns one TCR beta chain sequence. The antigen remains unidentified. This CDR3 spans 14 amino acids. CDR1 LNHDA and CDR2 SQIVND come from the germline V gene (reference sequence). These data belong to a study of monozygotic twins with inflammatory bowel disease. Study-wide results and limits: Healthy co-twins had higher TCRbeta inverse Simpson diversity than their IBD twins.

TCRdb re-called the 5' RACE reads; one entry per CDR3 protein, DNA not given. This table holds around 380,000 distinct CDR3 sequences. This chain connects TRBV19 to TRBJ1-2; the TCRdb call, TRBD1, lacks DNA for checking. The TCR was taken from a human donor with ulcerative colitis or Crohn's disease, or a healthy co-twin of an affected twin (not recorded which). Material: blood. The CDR3: CASNFPDRAYGYTF.